The sequence of this T cell receptor beta chain was determined in a study of T cells after yellow fever vaccination. There are many counts of this clonotype. What it binds is not known. Study-wide findings and caveats: Booster samples showed a return of most primary-vaccination clones (about 96% CD4, 80% to 90% CD8).

TCRdb re-called the 5' RACE reads with MiXCR, one entry per CDR3 protein. This table holds fewer than 150,000 distinct CDR3 sequences, more than 5.5% found once. This TCR was recovered from a man aged 18 to 30 who received the YFV17D yellow fever vaccine. The sequences come from CD4+ T cells sorted from PBMCs, collected approximately 47 days after the first yellow fever vaccination.

The CDR3 DNA sequence: TGTGCCAGCAGTTTATCAACCCGGACACATGGCTACACCTTC. Protein: CASSLSTRTHGYTF. The V gene is TRBV28, the J gene TRBJ1-2; tentatively, D is TRBD1 (5 bases). The CDR3 is 14 amino acids. Per germline, CDR1 MDHEN and CDR2 SYDVKM. With 1 base removed from V and 6 bases from J, the gap between germline ends came to 12 bases.